Below, 32 T cell receptor beta chains from the same sample are listed, as sequenced in a study of CD4 T cells in relation to SARS-CoV-2 and coronaviruses. These receptors are not linked to any known antigen. Method: immunoSEQ multiplex PCR; TCRdb's copy keeps in-frame clones and lacks some. The sample lists some 27,000 clones, 70% to 80% occurring once. The unexposed donors gave CD4+ T cells in about 2010-2019, prior to COVID-19. After nine to ten days of culture, CD4+ T cells were isolated. The specimen was CD4+ T cells from PBMCs, cultured in vitro. Receptors were obtained from a human donor in good health.

This chain links TRBV14 with TRBJ2-7; TRBD2 agrees at 9 bases. The CDR3 totals 13 residues. The J segment lost 5 bases and the V segment lost 4 bases, leaving 3 bases of the junction unmatched. The germline V gene encodes CDR1 SGHDN and CDR2 FVKESK. The CDR3 region is CASSLTSGHEQYF. For the CDR3, the DNA is TGTGCCAGCAGCCTTACTAGCGGGCACGAGCAGTACTTC.

This chain links TRBV7-9 with TRBJ2-7; D uncertain. There are 13 residues in the CDR3. Trimming cost V 6 bases and J 2 bases, with 11 bases left between them. Germline loops: CDR1 SEHNR, CDR2 FQNEAQ (reference sequence). CDR3 residues: CASSLDPAYEQYF. The CDR3 nucleotides are TGTGCCAGCAGTCTCGACCCGGCCTACGAGCAGTACTTC.

The gene calls are TRBV21-1 and TRBJ2-3; no check of the table's D call, TRBD1, against the DNA was made. TRBV21-1 constitutes a pseudogene. The CDR3 has 16 amino acids. The CDR3 region has the DNA TGTGCCAGCAGCAAAGAGAACAGCCCTAGCACAGATACGCAGTATTTT. Protein product: CASSKENSPSTDTQYF.

The chain is built from TRBV9 and TRBJ2-3, with 8 bases matching TRBD1. The CDR3 has 15 amino acids. Germline V gene data show CDR1 as SGDLS and CDR2 as YYNGEE. J lost 2 bases, V lost 0 bases, and 2 bases had no gene match. The CDR3 sequence: CASSVVGQATDTQYF. Here the CDR3 DNA reads TGTGCCAGCAGCGTAGTGGGACAGGCCACAGATACGCAGTATTTT.

The V gene is TRBV3-1 (or the pseudogene TRBV3-2), the J gene TRBJ2-3, with 10 bases lining up with TRBD2. Germline loops: CDR1 LGHDT, CDR2 YNNKEL (reference sequence). CDR3 length: 16 amino acids. Losses at the gene ends were 1 base for V and 7 bases for J; bases not matched to a gene: 8. The CDR3 reads CASSQATAGGSNTQYF. The DNA for the CDR3 is TGTGCCAGCAGCCAAGCTACAGCGGGAGGGAGCAATACGCAGTATTTT.

This clone was seen only a few times. This chain links TRBV5-4 with TRBJ2-7; TRBD2 might be the D (6 bases). The CDR3 totals 16 residues. Germline lookup yields CDR1 SGHNT and CDR2 YYREEE (reference sequence). The V gene lost 0 bases and the J gene lost 2 bases, with 15 bases spanning the gap. Written as DNA, the CDR3 is TGTGCCAGCAGCTTGGACGGACTATTTGTTGCCTACGAGCAGTACTTC. This translates into CASSLDGLFVAYEQYF.

In this sample, this clone turned up a few times. V gene TRBV9 combines with J gene TRBJ1-6; 9 bases align to TRBD1. CDR3 length equals 17 residues. Germline CDR1 SGDLS, CDR2 YYNGEE. V trimming: 4 bases; J trimming: 6 bases; junction bases outside the gene matches: 11. Written as DNA, the CDR3 is TGTGCCAGCAGCTCCCACCTCTCGGGACAGGGTAATTCACCCCTCCACTTT. Protein sequence: CASSSHLSGQGNSPLHF.

This clone appeared once. This chain links TRBV7-3 with TRBJ2-6; D gene uncertain. The ends were cut back, 1 base at V and 0 bases at J, with 7 bases in the middle. Germline values: CDR1 SGHTA, CDR2 FQGTGA. This CDR3 is built from 16 residues. CDR3 bases: TGTGCCAGCAGCTTAAATACCGGCTCTGGGGCCAACGTCCTGACTTTC. Translated: CASSLNTGSGANVLTF.

The chain joins TRBV5-6 to TRBJ1-6; D is undetermined. From germline, CDR1 is SGHDT and CDR2 YYEEEE. The CDR3 is made up of 16 amino acids. Trimming left V 4 bases short and J 2 bases short, with 13 bases between. The CDR3 loop is CASSTGLRTYNSPLHF. CDR3 bases: TGTGCCAGCAGCACGGGCCTGAGAACCTATAATTCACCCCTCCACTTT. Filled out from reference TRBV5-6 and TRBJ1-6, the complete variable domain reads DAGVTQSPTHLIKTRGQQVTLRCSPKSGHDTVSWYQQALGQGPQFIFQYYEEEERQRGNFPDRFSGHQFPNYSSELNVNALLLGDSALYLCASSTGLRTYNSPLHFGNGTRLTVT.

This chain uses TRBV5-1 with TRBJ2-3; 13 bases map to TRBD2. The CDR3 runs 18 residues. Germline-derived CDR1 and CDR2 are SGHRS and YFSETQ. V lost 2 bases to trimming and J lost 6 bases; unmatched junction nucleotides: 12. Here the CDR3 reads CASSFPPPLAGGPDTQYF. CDR3 coding DNA: TGCGCCAGCAGCTTTCCCCCTCCACTAGCGGGGGGGCCCGATACGCAGTATTTT. The complete variable domain, with remaining parts taken from reference TRBV5-1 and TRBJ2-3, reads KAGVTQTPRYLIKTRGQQVTLSCSPISGHRSVSWYQQTPGQGLQFLFEYFSETQRNKGNFPGRFSGRQFSNSRSEMNVSTLELGDSALYLCASSFPPPLAGGPDTQYFGPGTRLTVL.

The chain couples TRBV7-2 to TRBJ2-2; D perhaps matches TRBD2 (6 bases). This CDR3 comprises 16 residues. V lost 1 base, J lost 6 bases, and 15 bases lay in between. Per germline, CDR1 SGHTA and CDR2 FQGNSA. CDR3 amino acids: CASSLEAARDSGELFF. The CDR3 coding sequence is TGTGCCAGCAGCTTAGAGGCCGCGCGGGACTCCGGGGAGCTGTTTTTT. The full variable domain, in which reference TRBV7-2 and TRBJ2-2 provide the parts outside the CDR3, is GAGVSQSPSNKVTEKGKDVELRCDPISGHTALYWYRQSLGQGLEFLIYFQGNSAPDKSGLPSDRFSAERTGGSVSTLTIQRTQQEDSAVYLCASSLEAARDSGELFFGEGSRLTVL.

The chain recombines TRBV27 with TRBJ1-1, with D uncertain. CDR1 MNHEY and CDR2 SMNVEV come from the germline V gene (reference sequence). V lost 5 bases and J lost 5, with 12 bases in between. The CDR3 spans 13 residues. Written as DNA, the CDR3 is TGTGCCAGCAGTCCCCGAGGTAGGACTGAAGCTTTCTTT. It yields the protein CASSPRGRTEAFF.

There are a few counts of this clone. The chain joins TRBV5-1 to TRBJ2-2, with D perhaps TRBD2 (6 bases). The CDR3 spans 16 residues. V shed 0 bases and J shed 4 bases, with 13 bases lying between them. CDR1 and CDR2 from the germline V gene are SGHRS and YFSETQ. CDR3 amino acids: CASSLDRGVGTGELFF. The CDR3 region has the DNA TGCGCCAGCAGCTTGGACCGCGGGGTGGGCACCGGGGAGCTGTTTTTT.

This clone was recorded only once. V is TRBV6-5 and J is TRBJ2-7; 7 bases fit TRBD1. The CDR3 runs 14 residues. CDR1 and CDR2 from the germline V gene are MNHEY and SVGAGI. Trimming cost V 6 bases and J 5 bases; bases outside gene matches: 10. The CDR3 DNA is TGTGCCAGCAGCCTAACTGGGACAGCAAACGAGCAGTACTTC. Its translation is CASSLTGTANEQYF.

This rearrangement joins TRBV4-1 to TRBJ1-5, with TRBD1 matching over 8 bases. V gave up 4 bases and J gave up 3 bases; unmatched junction bases: 17. The germline V gene encodes CDR1 MGHRA and CDR2 YSYEKL. This CDR3 region has 19 residues. CDR3 coding DNA: TGCGCCAGCAGCCCCTCTCAGACAGGGGATCTCCTCAACAATCAGCCCCAGCATTTT. It encodes CASSPSQTGDLLNNQPQHF.

The V call is TRBV4-3, the J call TRBJ1-1; TRBD1 agrees at 9 bases. Germline lookup yields CDR1 LGHNA and CDR2 YSLEER. V dropped 0 bases and J dropped 5; count of bases not matched to a gene: 4. This CDR3 has 15 residues. In DNA, the CDR3 is TGCGCCAGCAGCCAAGAACAGGGGGCAGGGACTGAAGCTTTCTTT. Translating gives CASSQEQGAGTEAFF.

This clone is a singleton in its sample. The J gene is TRBJ2-4, the V gene TRBV6-1, with TRBD2 matching 10 bases. CDR3 length: 16 amino acids. Germline CDR1 is MNHNS and CDR2 is SASEGT. With V trimmed by 0 bases and J by 6 bases, 5 bases remained unmatched. As DNA, the CDR3 is TGTGCCAGCAGTGAAGCGGTAGCGGGAGGCACAAACATTCAGTACTTC. This sequence encodes CASSEAVAGGTNIQYF.

The genes are TRBV5-6 and TRBJ1-4, with D perhaps matching TRBD1 (6 bases). The V and J ends lost 2 bases and 5 bases respectively, with 10 bases between them. CDR1 and CDR2 from the germline V gene are SGHDT and YYEEEE. This CDR3 is 14 amino acids long. CDR3 protein: CASSFYRENEKLFF. In DNA form, the CDR3 reads TGTGCCAGCAGCTTTTACAGGGAGAATGAAAAACTGTTTTTT.

This chain connects TRBV7-9 to TRBJ1-4; 7 bases are shared with TRBD1. The CDR3 contains 19 residues. Germline trimming cut 5 bases from V and 8 bases from J; bases unmatched to any gene: 23. Germline CDR1 reads SEHNR; CDR2 reads FQNEAQ (reference sequence). CDR3 in DNA: TGTGCCAGCAGCCTTATCTCAACCGTGGACAGGCGGAGGGTAGAAAAACTGTTTTTT. It translates to CASSLISTVDRRRVEKLFF.

The V and J genes are TRBV6-6 and TRBJ2-7, with TRBD1 as a possible D gene (5 bases). In germline, CDR1 is MNHNY, CDR2 SVGAGI (reference sequence). V was shortened by 6 bases and J by 6 bases, with 9 bases between the two germline ends. The CDR3 sequence is 11 residues long. This CDR3 is CASRTVGEQYF. The CDR3 DNA sequence: TGTGCCAGCAGGACAGTTGGCGAGCAGTACTTC.

The sample holds a few counts of this clone. V usage is TRBV29-1 and J usage is TRBJ2-2, with D possibly called TRBD1 or TRBD2 (5 bases each). Germline V gene data show CDR1 as SQVTM and CDR2 as ANQGSEA. The ends were cut back, 7 bases at V and 3 bases at J, with 12 bases in the middle. This CDR3 is 13 amino acids long. In DNA form, the CDR3 reads TGCAGCGCCGGGACGGTCGACACCGGGGAGCTGTTTTTT. Amino acid sequence: CSAGTVDTGELFF.

This rearrangement joins TRBV18 to TRBJ1-3, with D hard to call. Germline values: CDR1 KGHSH, CDR2 LQKENI. V gave up 3 bases and J gave up 0 bases, with 21 bases separating them. The CDR3 runs 19 residues. As DNA, the CDR3 is TGTGCCAGCTCACCTAGGAGATCCGGCGGGATAAGCTCTGGAAACACCATATATTTT. Protein sequence: CASSPRRSGGISSGNTIYF.

The J gene is TRBJ2-5, the V gene TRBV27; 8 nucleotides line up with TRBD1. Looked up from germline, CDR1 is MNHEY and CDR2 is SMNVEV (reference sequence). The CDR3 is made up of 14 amino acids. Germline trimming cut 6 bases from V and 4 bases from J; bases unmatched to any gene: 7. The CDR3 loop reads CASSPGQAGETQYF. The CDR3, as DNA: TGTGCCAGCAGCCCGGGACAGGCGGGAGAGACCCAGTACTTC.

V and J are TRBV5-4 and TRBJ2-1; 8 bases agree with TRBD2. Per the germline V gene, CDR1 is SGHNT and CDR2 is YYREEE (reference sequence). The length of the CDR3 is 18 residues. The V and J ends lost 4 bases and 4 bases, in that order; junction bases with no gene match: 16. This CDR3 is CASSPSPGGMGMYNEQFF. In nucleotides, the CDR3 is TGTGCCAGCAGCCCATCCCCGGGAGGGATGGGAATGTACAATGAGCAGTTCTTC.

The chain employs TRBV4-3 and TRBJ2-2; TRBD2 might be the D (6 bases). Germline V gene sequence: CDR1 LGHNA, CDR2 YSLEER. V gave up 0 bases and J gave up 8 bases, with 10 bases separating them. The CDR3 contains 14 residues. The CDR3 region is CASSQDGRKGELFF. The CDR3, as DNA: TGCGCCAGCAGCCAAGATGGGAGGAAAGGGGAGCTGTTTTTT.

Concerning this clone itself: The conserved phenylalanine or tryptophan normally closing the CDR3 is absent here, so this likely arose from a read error. The DNA is left out, because the CDR3 cannot be placed on it with certainty; the CDR3 is given as TCRdb lists it. V gene TRBV6-6 combines with J gene TRBJ1-2; the table's D call, TRBD1, was not checked against the DNA. The V gene's germline CDR1 is MNHNY and CDR2 SVGAGI (reference sequence). 13 amino acids form the CDR3, both terminal residues included. The CDR3 protein is CASRTRQGAECLL.

V and J are TRBV9 and TRBJ2-1; no firm D call. V lost 0 bases and J 0 bases, leaving 4 bases between the germline ends. This CDR3 comprises 14 residues. Germline V gene lookup returns CDR1 SGDLS and CDR2 YYNGEE. The chain's CDR3 is CASSVAGSYNEQFF. Written as DNA, the CDR3 is TGTGCCAGCAGCGTAGCTGGCTCCTACAATGAGCAGTTCTTC.

This clone was found once. The gene calls are TRBV5-3 and TRBJ2-7; either TRBD1 or TRBD2 may supply D (5 bases each). TRBV5-3 counts as an open reading frame of uncertain function. Trimming took off 4 bases at V and 5 bases at J, with 16 bases between the two ends. CDR3 length: 14 residues. The DNA for the CDR3 is TGTGCCAGAAGCCCCGAAGAGGGGAAGGACGAGCAGTACTTC. Its translation is CARSPEEGKDEQYF.

V gene TRBV5-1 combines with J gene TRBJ2-7, with D unresolved. V lost 2 bases and J 3 bases, leaving 6 bases between the germline ends. The germline gives CDR1 SGHRS, CDR2 YFSETQ. This CDR3 has 12 amino acids. CDR3 protein: CASSFGDYEQYF. DNA for the CDR3: TGCGCCAGCAGCTTTGGTGACTACGAGCAGTACTTC.

The chain is built from TRBV7-2 and TRBJ1-1; D is undetermined. CDR1 and CDR2 (germline): SGHTA, FQGNSA. V lost 2 bases to trimming and J lost 6 bases, with 16 bases between them. This CDR3 comprises 15 residues. CDR3 coding DNA: TGTGCCAGCAGCTTAAAGTACGTGACTAAACCTGAAGCTTTCTTT. Amino acid sequence: CASSLKYVTKPEAFF.

This clone turned up a few times. One junction end does not reproduce the germline sequence, and a read error may be involved. The genes are TRBV5-6 and TRBJ1-2, with D perhaps matching TRBD1 (5 bases). Per the germline V gene, CDR1 is SGHDT and CDR2 is YYEEEE. This CDR3 has 15 amino acids. The CDR3 reads CASSLFGHTKYGYTF. CDR3 in DNA: TGTGCCAGCAGCTTGTTCGGACATACTAAATATGGCTACACCTTC.

CDR3 region: CASRPGTQGNEQYF. DNA for the CDR3: TGTGCCAGCAGGCCCGGGACCCAGGGGAACGAGCAGTACTTC. V gene TRBV2 combines with J gene TRBJ2-7; maybe TRBD1 (6 bases). V shed 6 bases and J shed 5 bases, with 17 bases lying between them. The CDR3 sequence is 14 residues long. CDR1 and CDR2 (germline): SNHLY, FYNNEI. The entire variable domain, with the rest obtained from reference TRBV2 and TRBJ2-7, is as follows: EPEVTQTPSHQVTQMGQEVILRCVPISNHLYFYWYRQILGQKVEFLVSFYNNEISEKSEIFDDQFSVERPDGSNFTLKIRSTKLEDSAMYFCASRPGTQGNEQYFGPGTRLTVT.